These T cell receptor beta chains were read from a single sample in a study of human T cells and chemical hapten exposure. TCRdb ran MiXCR on the RACE reads and lists one entry per CDR3 protein. The sample contains just over 90,000 distinct CDR3 sequences, about 8.8% of which appear only once. Sequences were obtained from whole blood. These receptors originate from a female donor in good health. Some clones in this sample may be carry-over from other donors' samples. The CDR3 runs from the conserved cysteine through the conserved F or W. D genes are given only for firm matches. Clone size is not always given. Where it is, it says once, few, many or a class for expanded clones.

D: NA; V: TRBV5-1; size: NA; J: TRBJ1-1; CDR3: CASSLDRDTEAFF; DNA: TGCGCCAGCAGCTTGGACAGGGACACTGAAGCTTTCTTT
D: TRBD1; V: TRBV4-3; size: NA; J: TRBJ2-1; CDR3: CASSQPGQGFHEQFF; DNA: TGCGCCAGCAGCCAACCGGGACAGGGTTTTCATGAGCAGTTCTTC
D: TRBD2; V: TRBV4-1; size: NA; J: TRBJ2-7; CDR3: CASSQEEFGGRSEQYF; DNA: TGCGCCAGCAGCCAAGAGGAGTTTGGCGGGAGATCTGAGCAGTACTTC
D: TRBD1; V: TRBV28; size: few; J: TRBJ1-6; CDR3: CASSRRTGSYNSPLHF; DNA: TGTGCCAGCAGTAGAAGGACAGGCTCCTATAATTCACCCCTCCACTTT
D: TRBD1; V: TRBV20-1; size: NA; J: TRBJ1-1; CDR3: CSAPRTGVWTEAFF; DNA: TGCAGTGCTCCCCGGACAGGGGTGTGGACTGAAGCTTTCTTT
D: NA; V: TRBV7-2; size: NA; J: TRBJ2-5; CDR3: CASSLGPYHQETQYF; DNA: TGTGCCAGCAGCTTGGGGCCATACCACCAAGAGACCCAGTACTTC
D: NA; V: TRBV20-1; size: NA; J: TRBJ2-7; CDR3: CSARDPRGSSYEQYF; DNA: TGCAGTGCTAGAGATCCTCGTGGCAGCTCCTACGAGCAGTACTTC
D: NA; V: TRBV5-5; size: few; J: TRBJ2-3; CDR3: CASSFSATSSTDTQYF; DNA: TGTGCCAGCAGCTTTTCTGCAACTTCTAGCACAGATACGCAGTATTTT
D: TRBD2; V: TRBV20-1; size: NA; J: TRBJ2-1; CDR3: CSAKSGRTGEQFF; DNA: TGCAGTGCTAAGAGCGGGAGAACGGGTGAGCAGTTCTTC
D: NA; V: TRBV19; size: few; J: TRBJ1-4; CDR3: CASSRGRGLATNEKLFF; DNA: TGTGCCAGTAGTAGAGGGAGGGGCCTTGCAACTAATGAAAAACTGTTTTTT
D: NA; V: TRBV4-2; size: many; J: TRBJ1-5; CDR3: CASSQDQGNQPQHF; DNA: TGTGCCAGCAGCCAAGATCAGGGAAATCAGCCCCAGCATTTT
D: NA; V: TRBV21-1; size: NA; J: TRBJ1-4; CDR3: CASSKERVRVGVF; DNA: TGTGCCAGCAGCAAAGAGCGGGTCCGGGTGGGGGTTTTT
D: TRBD1; V: TRBV11-2; size: many; J: TRBJ2-7; CDR3: CASRRQGGAYEQYF; DNA: TGTGCCAGCAGGCGACAGGGGGGGGCCTACGAGCAGTACTTC
D: NA; V: TRBV4-2; size: few; J: TRBJ2-1; CDR3: CASSQEWAGSSYNEQFF; DNA: TGTGCCAGCAGCCAAGAGTGGGCCGGCAGTAGTTACAATGAGCAGTTCTTC
D: NA; V: TRBV24-1; size: NA; J: TRBJ2-3; CDR3: CATSDLSGADTQYF; DNA: TGTGCCACCAGTGATTTGTCAGGGGCAGATACGCAGTATTTT
D: NA; V: TRBV29-1; size: NA; J: TRBJ2-6; CDR3: CSVSSFDSGANVLTF; DNA: TGCAGCGTTTCATCCTTCGACTCTGGGGCCAACGTCCTGACTTTC
D: NA; V: TRBV5-1; size: few; J: TRBJ2-6; CDR3: CASRGGDLTGHAKTGANVLTF; DNA: TGCGCCAGCAGGGGGGGGGACCTAACGGGACACGCAAAAACTGGGGCCAACGTCCTGACTTTC
D: NA; V: TRBV7-2; size: NA; J: TRBJ2-2; CDR3: CASSLSWGNTGELFF; DNA: TGTGCCAGCAGCCTCTCATGGGGCAACACCGGGGAGCTGTTTTTT
D: NA; V: TRBV19; size: few; J: TRBJ2-7; CDR3: CASTPKAGVGEQYF; DNA: TGTGCCAGTACCCCGAAGGCAGGGGTAGGCGAGCAGTACTTC
D: NA; V: TRBV30; size: few; J: TRBJ1-5; CDR3: CAWSFGSNQPQHF; DNA: TGTGCCTGGAGTTTTGGCAGCAATCAGCCCCAGCATTTT
D: TRBD2; V: TRBV4-2; size: NA; J: TRBJ2-1; CDR3: CASSRLSGTSGGNEQFF; DNA: TGTGCCAGCAGCCGGCTGTCCGGGACTAGCGGGGGTAATGAGCAGTTCTTC
D: NA; V: TRBV29-1; size: few; J: TRBJ2-7; CDR3: CSVRTAGYEQYF; DNA: TGCAGCGTTAGGACAGCGGGCTACGAGCAGTACTTC
D: NA; V: TRBV5-4; size: few; J: TRBJ1-2; CDR3: CASSSPRTVNYGYTF; DNA: TGTGCCAGCAGCTCTCCCCGGACAGTTAACTATGGCTACACCTTC
D: NA; V: TRBV5-6; size: few; J: TRBJ2-4; CDR3: CASSLKRPGGYIQYF; DNA: TGTGCCAGCAGCTTGAAACGTCCAGGAGGGTACATTCAGTACTTC
D: TRBD1; V: TRBV6-1; size: few; J: TRBJ1-5; CDR3: CASGSETGGGQPQHF; DNA: TGTGCCAGCGGCTCCGAGACAGGGGGAGGACAGCCCCAGCATTTT
D: TRBD2; V: TRBV7-2; size: few; J: TRBJ2-1; CDR3: CASSLVTEGLARNEQFF; DNA: TGTGCCAGCAGCTTAGTTACCGAGGGACTAGCGAGGAATGAGCAGTTCTTC
D: NA; V: TRBV29-1; size: few; J: TRBJ2-5; CDR3: CSVGKGEETQYF; DNA: TGCAGCGTTGGAAAGGGAGAAGAGACCCAGTACTTC
D: NA; V: TRBV7-3; size: few; J: TRBJ2-3; CDR3: CASSLKRGPTDTQYF; DNA: TGTGCCAGCAGCTTAAAGAGGGGTCCCACAGATACGCAGTATTTT
D: NA; V: TRBV19; size: few; J: TRBJ2-6; CDR3: CASSPSSGANVLTF; DNA: TGTGCCAGTAGTCCTAGCTCTGGGGCCAACGTCCTGACTTTC
D: NA; V: TRBV25-1; size: NA; J: TRBJ2-3; CDR3: CASSEVGGMSTDTQYF; DNA: TGTGCCAGCAGTGAAGTAGGCGGGATGAGCACAGATACGCAGTATTTT
D: TRBD1; V: TRBV20-1; size: many; J: TRBJ1-5; CDR3: CSASETGGNQPQHF; DNA: TGCAGTGCTAGCGAGACAGGGGGCAATCAGCCCCAGCATTTT
D: NA; V: TRBV29-1; size: many; J: TRBJ2-1; CDR3: CSVVQGRYDEQFF; DNA: TGCAGCGTTGTTCAGGGGAGGTACGATGAGCAGTTCTTC
D: TRBD1; V: TRBV6-2/TRBV6-3; size: NA; J: TRBJ2-5; CDR3: CASSGTGNRETQYF; DNA: TGTGCCAGCAGCGGGACAGGGAATCGAGAGACCCAGTACTTC
D: TRBD1; V: TRBV12-3/TRBV12-4; size: few; J: TRBJ1-3; CDR3: CASSPGQGAGGNTIYF; DNA: TGTGCCAGCAGTCCTGGACAGGGGGCTGGCGGAAACACCATATATTTT
D: NA; V: TRBV28; size: NA; J: TRBJ2-2; CDR3: CASTDSANTGELFF; DNA: TGTGCCAGCACGGACAGCGCGAACACCGGGGAGCTGTTTTTT
D: NA; V: TRBV6-5; size: few; J: TRBJ2-2; CDR3: CASSYSWTGELFF; DNA: TGTGCCAGCAGTTACTCCTGGACCGGGGAGCTGTTTTTT
D: TRBD1; V: TRBV29-1; size: few; J: TRBJ1-3; CDR3: CSVEDPGTGDGGNTIYF; DNA: TGCAGCGTTGAAGATCCCGGGACAGGGGATGGAGGAAACACCATATATTTT
D: NA; V: TRBV7-2; size: NA; J: TRBJ1-1; CDR3: CASSPPLISTEAFF; DNA: TGTGCCAGCAGCCCTCCACTCATCTCCACTGAAGCTTTCTTT
D: NA; V: TRBV7-9; size: many; J: TRBJ2-3; CDR3: CATGASSTDTQYF; DNA: TGTGCCACAGGGGCTTCCTCCACAGATACGCAGTATTTT
D: TRBD2; V: TRBV19; size: few; J: TRBJ2-1; CDR3: CASSIREASGSINEQFF; DNA: TGTGCCAGTAGTATCCGGGAGGCTAGCGGGTCAATAAATGAGCAGTTCTTC
D: NA; V: TRBV28; size: NA; J: TRBJ2-7; CDR3: CASSSPGQFEREQYF; DNA: TGTGCCAGCAGTTCTCCCGGACAGTTTGAGAGGGAGCAGTACTTC
D: NA; V: TRBV12-3/TRBV12-4; size: many; J: TRBJ1-6; CDR3: CASRSDSYNSPLHF; DNA: TGTGCCAGCAGGTCTGACAGTTATAATTCACCCCTCCACTTT
D: NA; V: TRBV29-1; size: many; J: TRBJ1-2; CDR3: CSVAGQIYGYTF; DNA: TGCAGCGTAGCGGGGCAGATCTATGGCTACACCTTC
D: TRBD2; V: TRBV7-8; size: NA; J: TRBJ2-1; CDR3: CASSFGTTNEQFF; DNA: TGTGCCAGCAGCTTCGGGACTACCAATGAGCAGTTCTTC
D: NA; V: TRBV3-1; size: few; J: TRBJ1-5; CDR3: CASSPAQGFGVHQPQHF; DNA: TGTGCCAGCAGTCCTGCACAGGGCTTTGGAGTTCATCAGCCCCAGCATTTT
D: NA; V: TRBV12-3/TRBV12-4; size: NA; J: TRBJ1-1; CDR3: CASSSWEGNTEAFF; DNA: TGTGCCAGCAGTTCCTGGGAAGGGAACACTGAAGCTTTCTTT